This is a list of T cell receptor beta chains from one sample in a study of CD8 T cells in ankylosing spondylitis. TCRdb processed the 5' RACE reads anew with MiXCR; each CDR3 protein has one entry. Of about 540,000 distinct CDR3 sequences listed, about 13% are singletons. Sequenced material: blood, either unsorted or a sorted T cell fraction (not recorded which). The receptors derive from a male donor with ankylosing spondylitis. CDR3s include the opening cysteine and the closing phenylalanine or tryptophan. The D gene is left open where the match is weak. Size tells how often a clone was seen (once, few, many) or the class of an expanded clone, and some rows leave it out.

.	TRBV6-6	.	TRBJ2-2	CASTRAGELFF	TGTGCCAGCACACGGGCCGGGGAGCTGTTTTTT
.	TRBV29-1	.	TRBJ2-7	CSVGSGNEQYF	TGCAGCGTTGGCTCAGGGAATGAGCAGTACTTC
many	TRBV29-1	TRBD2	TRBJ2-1	CSVGSGSSYNEQFF	TGCAGCGTGGGTAGCGGGAGCTCCTACAATGAGCAGTTCTTC
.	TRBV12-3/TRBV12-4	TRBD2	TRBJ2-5	CASSRGSGGETQYF	TGTGCCAGCAGCCGCGGGTCGGGAGGAGAGACCCAGTACTTC
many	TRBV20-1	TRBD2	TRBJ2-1	CSARVRKRGFYNEQFF	TGCAGTGCTAGAGTTCGGAAGCGGGGATTCTACAATGAGCAGTTCTTC
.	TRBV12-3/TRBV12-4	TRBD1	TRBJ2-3	CASSLDRILTQYF	TGTGCCAGCAGTTTGGACAGGATACTTACGCAGTATTTT
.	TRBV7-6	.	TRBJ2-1	CASRASGAHSYNEQFF	TGTGCCAGCAGGGCCTCCGGGGCCCACTCCTACAATGAGCAGTTCTTC
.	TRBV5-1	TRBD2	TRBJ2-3	CASSLEAGGPGDTQYF	TGCGCCAGCAGCTTGGAGGCGGGAGGGCCGGGAGATACGCAGTATTTT
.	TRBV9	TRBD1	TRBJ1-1	CASSARTGQNTEAFF	TGTGCCAGCAGCGCCCGGACAGGGCAGAACACTGAAGCTTTCTTT
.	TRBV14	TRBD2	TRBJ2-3	CASSQVLAGSDTQYF	TGTGCCAGCAGCCAAGTACTAGCGGGATCAGATACGCAGTATTTT
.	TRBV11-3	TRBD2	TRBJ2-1	CASSLSGTSAYNEQFF	TGTGCCAGCAGCCTCTCCGGGACTAGCGCTTACAATGAGCAGTTCTTC
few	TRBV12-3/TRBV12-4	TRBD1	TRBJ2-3	CASRSPGQSNTDTQYF	TGTGCCAGCAGGTCGCCGGGACAGTCCAACACAGATACGCAGTATTTT
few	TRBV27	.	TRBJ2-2	CASTDFANTGELFF	TGTGCCAGCACGGACTTTGCGAACACCGGGGAGCTGTTTTTT
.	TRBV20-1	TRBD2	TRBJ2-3	CSLLAGVVDTQYF	TGCAGTTTACTAGCGGGAGTTGTAGATACGCAGTATTTT
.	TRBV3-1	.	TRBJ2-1	CASSHPAQSSYNEQFF	TGTGCCAGCAGCCACCCCGCGCAGAGCTCCTACAATGAGCAGTTCTTC
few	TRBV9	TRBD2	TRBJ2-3	CASSALTSGRTDTQYF	TGTGCCAGCAGCGCCCTGACTAGCGGGAGGACAGATACGCAGTATTTT
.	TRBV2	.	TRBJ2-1	CASRTDKSSYNEQFF	TGTGCCAGCAGGACGGACAAAAGCTCCTACAATGAGCAGTTCTTC
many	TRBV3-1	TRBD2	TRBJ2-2	CASSQVPGGSGSPGELFF	TGTGCCAGCAGCCAAGTCCCCGGGGGGAGCGGGAGTCCCGGGGAGCTGTTTTTT
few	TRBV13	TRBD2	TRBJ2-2	CASSSFFAGEGTGELFF	TGTGCCAGCAGCTCCTTCTTCGCGGGAGAGGGCACCGGGGAGCTGTTTTTT
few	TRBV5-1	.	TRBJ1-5	CASSTGSDQPQHF	TGCGCCAGCAGTACGGGTTCAGATCAGCCCCAGCATTTT
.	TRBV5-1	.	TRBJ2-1	CASSLMGAIYNEQFF	TGCGCCAGCAGCTTGATGGGGGCTATCTACAATGAGCAGTTCTTC
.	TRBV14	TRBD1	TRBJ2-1	CASSHPGQALNEQFF	TGTGCCAGCAGCCATCCGGGACAGGCACTCAATGAGCAGTTCTTC
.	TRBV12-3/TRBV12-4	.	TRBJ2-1	CASRPSWGVEQFF	TGTGCCAGCAGACCCAGCTGGGGGGTTGAGCAGTTCTTC
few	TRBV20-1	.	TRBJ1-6	CSAREVGGIYNSPLHF	TGCAGTGCTAGAGAGGTAGGAGGGATCTATAATTCACCCCTCCACTTT
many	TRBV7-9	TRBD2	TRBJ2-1	CASSLLAGDSYNEQFF	TGTGCCAGCAGCTTACTAGCGGGGGACTCCTACAATGAGCAGTTCTTC
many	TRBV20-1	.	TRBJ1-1	CSAKDGNTEAFF	TGCAGTGCTAAGGACGGGAACACTGAAGCTTTCTTT
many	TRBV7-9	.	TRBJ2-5	CASSFIGPQETQYF	TGTGCCAGCAGCTTTATTGGACCGCAAGAGACCCAGTACTTC
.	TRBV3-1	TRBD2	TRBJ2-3	CASSQDWLAERGTDTQYF	TGTGCCAGCAGCCAAGATTGGCTAGCGGAGAGGGGCACAGATACGCAGTATTTT
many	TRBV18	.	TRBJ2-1	CASLAQAPRSSYNEQFF	TGTGCCAGCTTAGCCCAGGCTCCGCGGAGCAGCTACAATGAGCAGTTCTTC
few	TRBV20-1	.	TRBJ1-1	CSAIPIQVEAFF	TGCAGTGCTATCCCAATACAGGTTGAAGCTTTCTTT
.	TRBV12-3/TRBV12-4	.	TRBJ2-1	CASLRAYNEQFF	TGTGCCAGCCTCCGAGCGTACAATGAGCAGTTCTTC
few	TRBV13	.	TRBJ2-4	CASSFSSVRNIQYF	TGTGCCAGCAGCTTTAGTAGCGTACGAAACATTCAGTACTTC
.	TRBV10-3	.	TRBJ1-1	CAISERFMAQHTEAFF	TGTGCCATCAGTGAGCGGTTTATGGCACAGCACACTGAAGCTTTCTTT
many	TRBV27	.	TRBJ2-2	CASRFAGELFF	TGTGCCAGCAGGTTCGCCGGGGAGCTGTTTTTT
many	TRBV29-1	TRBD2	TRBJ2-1	CSVELGLAGGNEQFF	TGCAGCGTTGAACTGGGACTAGCGGGAGGCAATGAGCAGTTCTTC
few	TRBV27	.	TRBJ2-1	CASSLSVSNEQFF	TGTGCCAGCAGTTTATCGGTCTCGAATGAGCAGTTCTTC
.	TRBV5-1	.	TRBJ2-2	CASSLTPFKSGELFF	TGCGCCAGCAGCTTGACGCCATTTAAGAGCGGGGAGCTGTTTTTT
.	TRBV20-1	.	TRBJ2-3	CSARALDTQYF	TGCAGTGCTAGAGCCCTGGATACGCAGTATTTT
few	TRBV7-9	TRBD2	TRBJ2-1	CASTPGLAGGRDNEQFF	TGTGCCAGCACCCCCGGATTAGCGGGAGGCCGGGACAATGAGCAGTTCTTC
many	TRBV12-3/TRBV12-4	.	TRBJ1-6	CASIRRKGSSYNSPLHF	TGTGCCAGCATAAGGAGGAAGGGGAGCTCCTATAATTCACCCCTCCACTTT
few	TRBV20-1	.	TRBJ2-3	CSGKGAVLTDTQYF	TGCAGTGGTAAAGGGGCGGTACTCACAGATACGCAGTATTTT
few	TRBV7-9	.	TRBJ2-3	CASSLGEWGTDTQYF	TGTGCCAGCAGCTTAGGGGAGTGGGGCACAGATACGCAGTATTTT
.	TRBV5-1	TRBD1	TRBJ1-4	CASSGQGSFEKLFF	TGCGCCAGCAGCGGACAGGGTAGCTTTGAAAAACTGTTTTTT
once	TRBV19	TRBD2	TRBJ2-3	CASSLTSGRTTDTQYF	TGTGCCAGTAGTTTGACTAGCGGGAGGACCACAGATACGCAGTATTTT
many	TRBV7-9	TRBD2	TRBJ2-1	CASSDKRGNSYNEQFF	TGTGCCAGCAGCGACAAGCGGGGAAACTCCTACAATGAGCAGTTCTTC
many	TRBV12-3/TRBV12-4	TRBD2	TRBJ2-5	CASGIGSGIDETQYF	TGTGCCAGCGGGATAGGTAGCGGGATAGACGAGACCCAGTACTTC
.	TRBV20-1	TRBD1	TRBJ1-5	CSASLDRVQPQHF	TGCAGTGCTAGCCTGGACAGGGTCCAGCCCCAGCATTTT
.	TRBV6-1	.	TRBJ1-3	CASSPRTAGNTIYF	TGTGCCAGCAGTCCCCGGACAGCTGGAAACACCATATATTTT
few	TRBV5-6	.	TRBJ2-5	CASSLQGPLRGAQYF	TGTGCCAGCAGCTTGCAAGGGCCCCTCCGAGGGGCCCAGTACTTC
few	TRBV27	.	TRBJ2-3	CASSFIRDLTDTQYF	TGTGCCAGCAGTTTTATCCGGGACCTCACAGATACGCAGTATTTT
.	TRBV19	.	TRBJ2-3	CASSIGAGRTDTQYF	TGTGCCAGTAGTATTGGGGCAGGGAGGACAGATACGCAGTATTTT
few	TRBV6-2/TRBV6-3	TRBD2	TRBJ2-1	CASAASGNNEQFF	TGTGCCAGCGCGGCTAGCGGGAACAATGAGCAGTTCTTC
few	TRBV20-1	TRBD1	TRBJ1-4	CSARQGSEKLFF	TGCAGTGCTCGACAGGGCTCGGAAAAACTGTTTTTT